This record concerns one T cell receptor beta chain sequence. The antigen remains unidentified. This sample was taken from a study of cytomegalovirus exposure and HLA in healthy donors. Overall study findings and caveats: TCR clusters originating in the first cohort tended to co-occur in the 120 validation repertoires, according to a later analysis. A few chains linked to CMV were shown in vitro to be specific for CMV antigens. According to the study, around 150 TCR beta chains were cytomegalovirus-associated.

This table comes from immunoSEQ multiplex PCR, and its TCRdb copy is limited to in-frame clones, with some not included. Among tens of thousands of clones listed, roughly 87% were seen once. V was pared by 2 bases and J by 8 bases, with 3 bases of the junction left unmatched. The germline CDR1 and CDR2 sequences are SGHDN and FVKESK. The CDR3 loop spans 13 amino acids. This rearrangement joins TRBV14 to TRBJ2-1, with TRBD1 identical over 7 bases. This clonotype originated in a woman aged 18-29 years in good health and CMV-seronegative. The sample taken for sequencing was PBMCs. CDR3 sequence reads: CASSQQQGYEQFF. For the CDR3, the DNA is TGTGCCAGCAGCCAACAACAGGGGTATGAGCAGTTCTTC.